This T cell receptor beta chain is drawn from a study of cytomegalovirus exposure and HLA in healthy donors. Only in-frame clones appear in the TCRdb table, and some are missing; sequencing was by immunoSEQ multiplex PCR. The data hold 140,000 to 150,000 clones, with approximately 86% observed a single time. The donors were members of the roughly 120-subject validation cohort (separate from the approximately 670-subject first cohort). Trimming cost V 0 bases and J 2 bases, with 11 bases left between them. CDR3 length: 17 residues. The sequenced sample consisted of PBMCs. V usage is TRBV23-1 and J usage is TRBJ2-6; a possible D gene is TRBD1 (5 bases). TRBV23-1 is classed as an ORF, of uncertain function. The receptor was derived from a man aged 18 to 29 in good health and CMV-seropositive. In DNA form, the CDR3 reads TGCGCCAGCAGTCAATCGTTAGGGGATCCTGGGGCCAACGTCCTGACTTTC. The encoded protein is CASSQSLGDPGANVLTF.